This TCR beta chain emerged from a study of cytomegalovirus exposure and HLA in healthy donors. Study findings and constraints: A later analysis reported that several of the most significant clusters appeared to be linked to common viral pathogens, among them Epstein-Barr virus. Confirmation in vitro established that a few CMV-associated chains were specific for CMV antigens. For most subjects, TCR beta sequences were reported to predict HLA-A and HLA-B alleles with accuracy.

PCR involved 60 Vbeta and 13 Jbeta primers. Produced via immunoSEQ multiplex PCR; TCRdb's table is partial and in-frame only. The sample has about 150,000 clones; over 65% are singletons. Regarding this clone: Its antigen is still unknown.

Sequencing was done on a sample of PBMCs. The origin of this receptor is a man aged 35 to 55 in good health and CMV-seropositive.

This CDR3 reads CASSPGLAGFQETQYF. The CDR3 DNA follows: TGTGCCAGCAGCCCCGGACTAGCGGGGTTCCAAGAGACCCAGTACTTC. The V call is TRBV7-7, the J call TRBJ2-5; 12 nucleotides line up with TRBD2. Trimming cost V 5 bases and J 1 base; bases outside gene matches: 5. This CDR3 has 16 amino acids. In germline, CDR1 is SSHAT, CDR2 FNYEAQ (reference sequence).